Included here is one T cell receptor (beta chain) sequence, with context. No antigen is known for it. These data are taken from a study of beta chain features in type 1 diabetes. Study as a whole: Patients did not differ from healthy donors in age, gender or cell yield. General observations from the study: Within each of all four CD4+ subsets, Type 1 diabetes patients had TCRB CDR3s that were moderately but significantly shorter.

Every participating donor gave one draw, a heparinised blood sample averaging about 116 mL. Germline V gene sequence: CDR1 MNHEY, CDR2 SMNVEV (reference sequence). V was clipped by 5 bases and J by 0 bases, with 14 bases between them. The CDR3 covers 15 residues. cDNA synthesis used the whole RNA isolate, giving expressed TCRB sequences. Libraries were prepared by immunoSEQ multiplex PCR; TCRdb keeps only in-frame clonotypes and omits some of them. Of 130,000 to 150,000 clones detected, 40% to 60% appear once; the ten largest clones hold 0.4% to 0.5%. Sequenced material: Tregs from blood. The receptor's source is a man aged 18 to 29 in good health. The chain has TRBV27 and TRBJ2-7; weak D call: TRBD2 (6 bases). The CDR3: CASSAAGRFSYEQYF. The CDR3 nucleotides are TGTGCCAGCAGTGCCGCCGGGAGATTCTCCTACGAGCAGTACTTC.